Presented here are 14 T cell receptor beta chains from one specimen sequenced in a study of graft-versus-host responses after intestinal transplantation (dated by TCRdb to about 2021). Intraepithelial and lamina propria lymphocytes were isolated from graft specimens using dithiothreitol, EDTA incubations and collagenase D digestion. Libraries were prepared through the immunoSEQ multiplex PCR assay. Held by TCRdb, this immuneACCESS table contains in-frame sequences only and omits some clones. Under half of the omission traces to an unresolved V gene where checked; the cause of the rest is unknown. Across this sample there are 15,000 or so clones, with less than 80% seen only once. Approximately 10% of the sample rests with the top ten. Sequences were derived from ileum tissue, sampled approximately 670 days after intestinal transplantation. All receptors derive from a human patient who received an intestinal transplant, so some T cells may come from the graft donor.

The CDR3 is CASSLGSLANTGELFF. As DNA, the CDR3 is TGTGCCAGCAGCTTAGGGAGTCTAGCGAACACCGGGGAGCTGTTTTTT. J is TRBJ2-2 and V is TRBV11-2; D not resolved. The CDR3 covers 16 residues. Germline assignment: CDR1 SGHAT and CDR2 FQNNGV. The V end lost 1 base, the J end lost 0 bases, and 9 bases lay between the germline ends.

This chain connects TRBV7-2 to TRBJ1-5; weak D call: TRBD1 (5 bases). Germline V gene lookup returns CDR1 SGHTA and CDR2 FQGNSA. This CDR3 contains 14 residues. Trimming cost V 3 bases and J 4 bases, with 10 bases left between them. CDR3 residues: CASSFSRENQPQHF. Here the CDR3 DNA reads TGTGCCAGCAGCTTCTCCAGGGAAAATCAGCCCCAGCATTTT.

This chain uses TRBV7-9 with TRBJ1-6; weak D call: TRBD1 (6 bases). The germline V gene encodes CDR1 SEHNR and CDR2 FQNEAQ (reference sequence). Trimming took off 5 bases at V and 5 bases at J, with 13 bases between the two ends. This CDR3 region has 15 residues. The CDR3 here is CASSREGGDNSPLHF. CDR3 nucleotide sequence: TGTGCCAGCAGCAGAGAAGGGGGAGATAATTCACCCCTCCACTTT.

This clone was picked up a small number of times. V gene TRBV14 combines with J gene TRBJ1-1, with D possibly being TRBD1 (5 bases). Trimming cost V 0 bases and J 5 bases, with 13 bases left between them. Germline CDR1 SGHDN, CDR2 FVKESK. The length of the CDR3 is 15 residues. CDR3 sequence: CASSQDPQGWTEAFF. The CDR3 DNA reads TGTGCCAGCAGCCAAGATCCCCAGGGATGGACTGAAGCTTTCTTT.

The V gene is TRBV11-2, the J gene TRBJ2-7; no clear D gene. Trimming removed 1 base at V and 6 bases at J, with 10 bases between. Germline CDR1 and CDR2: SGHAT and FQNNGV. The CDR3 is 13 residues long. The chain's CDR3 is CASSLGLDGEQYF. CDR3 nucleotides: TGTGCCAGCAGCTTAGGGCTAGATGGCGAGCAGTACTTC.

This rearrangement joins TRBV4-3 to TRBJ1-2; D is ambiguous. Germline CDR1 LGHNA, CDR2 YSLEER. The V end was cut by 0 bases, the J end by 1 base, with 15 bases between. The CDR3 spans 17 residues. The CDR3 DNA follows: TGCGCCAGCAGCCAAGATAGGATGAGACTCATTAACTATGGCTACACCTTC. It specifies CASSQDRMRLINYGYTF.

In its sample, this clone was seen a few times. The CDR3 protein is CASSYSGQDPKYEQYF. Written as DNA, the CDR3 is TGTGCCAGCAGTTATTCCGGACAGGACCCAAAGTACGAGCAGTACTTC. The rearrangement links TRBV6-6 to TRBJ2-7, with TRBD1 identical over 7 bases. The CDR3 consists of 16 residues. Germline CDR1 MNHNY, CDR2 SVGAGI (reference sequence). Trimming at V came to 3 bases and at J to 4 bases, leaving 12 bases not matched to a gene.

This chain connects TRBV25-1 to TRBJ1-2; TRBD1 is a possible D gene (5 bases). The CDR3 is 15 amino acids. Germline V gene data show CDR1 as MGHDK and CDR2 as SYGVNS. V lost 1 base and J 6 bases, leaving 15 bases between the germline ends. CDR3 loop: CASSELGGDWNGYTF. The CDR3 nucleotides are TGTGCCAGCAGTGAATTAGGAGGGGATTGGAATGGCTACACCTTC.

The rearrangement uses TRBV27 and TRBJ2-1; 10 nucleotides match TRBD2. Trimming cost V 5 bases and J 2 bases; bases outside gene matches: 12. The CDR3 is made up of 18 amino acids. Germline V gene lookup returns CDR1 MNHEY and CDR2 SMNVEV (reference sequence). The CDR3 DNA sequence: TGTGCCAGCAGTGGGCAGGCTAGCGGGGGACGGGCCTACAATGAGCAGTTCTTC. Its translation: CASSGQASGGRAYNEQFF.

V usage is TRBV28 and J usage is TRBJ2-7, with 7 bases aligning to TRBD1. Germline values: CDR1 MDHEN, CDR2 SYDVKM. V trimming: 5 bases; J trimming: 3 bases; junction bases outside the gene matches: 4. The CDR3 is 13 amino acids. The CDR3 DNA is TGTGCCAGCAGTCTGCCAGGGGGCTACGAGCAGTACTTC. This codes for CASSLPGGYEQYF.

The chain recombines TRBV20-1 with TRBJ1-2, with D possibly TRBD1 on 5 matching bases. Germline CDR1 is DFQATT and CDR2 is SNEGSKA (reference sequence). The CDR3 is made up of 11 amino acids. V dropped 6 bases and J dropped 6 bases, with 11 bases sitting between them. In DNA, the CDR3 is TGCAGTGCGGGGGGAAGGGATGGCTACACCTTC. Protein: CSAGGRDGYTF.

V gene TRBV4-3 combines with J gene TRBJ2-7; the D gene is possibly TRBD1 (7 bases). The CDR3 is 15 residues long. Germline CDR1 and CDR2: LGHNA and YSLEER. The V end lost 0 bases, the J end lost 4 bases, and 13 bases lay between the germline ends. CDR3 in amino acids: CASSQDARGEYEQYF. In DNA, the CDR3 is TGCGCCAGCAGCCAAGATGCCAGGGGGGAGTACGAGCAGTACTTC.

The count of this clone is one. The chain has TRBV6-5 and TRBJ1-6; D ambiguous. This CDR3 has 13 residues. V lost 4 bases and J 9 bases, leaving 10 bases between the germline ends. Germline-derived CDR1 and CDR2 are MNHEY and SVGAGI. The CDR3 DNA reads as TGTGCCAGCAGTTCCGACCCGGGTTCACCCCTCCACTTT. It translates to CASSSDPGSPLHF.

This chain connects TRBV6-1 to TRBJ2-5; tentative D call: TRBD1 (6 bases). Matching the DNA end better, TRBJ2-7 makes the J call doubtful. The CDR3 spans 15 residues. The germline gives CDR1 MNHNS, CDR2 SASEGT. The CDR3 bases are TGTGCCAGCAGTGAAGGCCCCGGACAGCTCTACGAGCAGTACTTC. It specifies CASSEGPGQLYEQYF.